This TCR beta chain was identified during a study of CD8 T cells in Susac syndrome. Germline V CDR1 and CDR2: DFQATT, SNEGSKA (reference sequence). This CDR3 contains 11 residues. V dropped 5 bases and J dropped 6 bases, with 10 bases sitting between them. Turning to this clonotype: Its antigen is still unknown.

Study-wide results and limits: The authors acknowledged that their TCR sequencing and HLA analysis involved a relatively small number of individuals.

In blood CD8+ and CD4+ T cells, TCR beta underwent sequencing. The multiple sclerosis control cohort comprised treatment-naive individuals presenting with stable or active relapsing-remitting disease. The authors reverse transcribed roughly 0.5 to 1 ug RNA with random hexamers. TCR beta CDR3 was amplified by immunoSEQ multiplex PCR. This amplification extended across 54 Vbeta and 13 Jbeta segments. MiXCR, applied by TCRdb to the immunoSEQ multiplex PCR reads, yields one record per CDR3 protein. This table has roughly 200,000 distinct CDR3 sequences, about 95% appearing once. This TCR derives from a human donor with multiple sclerosis. The chain couples TRBV20-1 to TRBJ1-1, with a possible D match to TRBD1 (5 bases). Sequenced sample: CD4+ T cells from PBMCs. CDR3 nucleotides: TGCAGTGCTGGTCAGGGCTCTGAAGCTTTCTTT. Protein: CSAGQGSEAFF.